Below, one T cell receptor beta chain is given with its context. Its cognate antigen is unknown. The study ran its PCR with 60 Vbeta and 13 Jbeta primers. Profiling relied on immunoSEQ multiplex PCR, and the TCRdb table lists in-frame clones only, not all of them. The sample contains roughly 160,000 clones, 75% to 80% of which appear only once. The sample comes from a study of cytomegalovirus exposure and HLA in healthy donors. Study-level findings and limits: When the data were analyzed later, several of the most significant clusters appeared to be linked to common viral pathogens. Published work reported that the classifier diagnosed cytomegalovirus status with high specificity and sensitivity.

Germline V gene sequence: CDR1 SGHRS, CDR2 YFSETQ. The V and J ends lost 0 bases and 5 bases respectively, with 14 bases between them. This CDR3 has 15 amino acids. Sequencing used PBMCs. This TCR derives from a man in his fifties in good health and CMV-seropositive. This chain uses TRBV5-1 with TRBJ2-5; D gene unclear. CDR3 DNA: TGCGCCAGCAGCTTGGCTCCCGGGTCTAAGGAGACCCAGTACTTC. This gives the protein CASSLAPGSKETQYF.